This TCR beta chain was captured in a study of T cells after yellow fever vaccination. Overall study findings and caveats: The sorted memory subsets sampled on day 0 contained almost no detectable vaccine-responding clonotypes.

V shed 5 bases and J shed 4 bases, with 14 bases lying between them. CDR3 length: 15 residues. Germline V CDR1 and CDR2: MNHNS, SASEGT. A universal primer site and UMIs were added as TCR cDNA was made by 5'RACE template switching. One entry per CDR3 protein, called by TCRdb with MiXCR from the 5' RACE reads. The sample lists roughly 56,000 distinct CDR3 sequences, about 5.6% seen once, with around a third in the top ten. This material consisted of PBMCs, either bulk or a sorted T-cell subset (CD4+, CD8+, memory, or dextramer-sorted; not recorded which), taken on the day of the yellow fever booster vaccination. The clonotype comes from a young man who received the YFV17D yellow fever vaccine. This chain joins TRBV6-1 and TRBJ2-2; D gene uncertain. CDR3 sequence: CASSYSPLATGELFF. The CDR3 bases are TGTGCCAGCAGTTACTCCCCATTGGCCACCGGGGAGCTGTTTTTT.